This TCR beta chain was profiled in a study of T cell responses to AZD1222 COVID-19 vaccine. Whole-study findings and limits: Along spike, vaccine-associated CD4 TCRs were found throughout, with dominance at 160-218 and 743-854. Repertoire sampling was restricted to post-peak T cell response timepoints. Only 5 to 7 AZD1222 recipients tested seropositive at baseline. As reported, nearly half of all spike-specific TCRs target variant regions that are unmutated.

The germline V gene encodes CDR1 SGDLS and CDR2 YYNGEE. This CDR3 has 17 amino acids. V was pared by 3 bases and J by 4 bases, with 22 bases between. Libraries were prepared by immunoSEQ multiplex PCR; TCRdb keeps only in-frame clonotypes and omits some of them. The table includes around 120,000 clones, about 85% detected once. Points on this clone: Its matching antigen is unknown.

The TCR was taken from an adult in good health. The chain joins TRBV9 to TRBJ1-2, with D tentatively TRBD1 (6 bases). The specimen was peripheral blood, collected on day 0 of AZD1222 vaccination. Written as DNA, the CDR3 is TGTGCCAGCAGCGGGTTCGGGTACAGGGAAGCGACCTATGGCTACACCTTC. Translating it yields CASSGFGYREATYGYTF.